This T cell receptor (beta chain) was captured by sequencing in a study of T cells in Graves' hyperthyroidism and ophthalmopathy. Looking at the study overall: The authors collected peripheral blood at initial diagnosis, before any treatment.

CDR1 and CDR2 (germline): GTSNPN, SVGIG (reference sequence). This CDR3 comprises 12 residues. V was clipped by 3 bases and J by 11 bases; unmatched bases: 5. Researchers amplified the TCR beta CDR3 regions from RNA transcripts. HTBI primers drove first-round RT-PCR of the TCR CDR3. TCRdb redid the calling of the multiplex PCR reads with MiXCR, one entry per CDR3 protein. The sample carries about 380,000 distinct CDR3 sequences, approximately 18% recorded once. The chain recombines TRBV30 with TRBJ1-1, with 11 nucleotides matching TRBD1. Source material: blood. The sequence was collected from a man aged 18 to 29 with Graves' ophthalmopathy. CDR3 sequence: CAWRWTGGIAFF. The CDR3 region has the DNA TGTGCCTGGAGATGGACAGGGGGCATCGCTTTCTTT.